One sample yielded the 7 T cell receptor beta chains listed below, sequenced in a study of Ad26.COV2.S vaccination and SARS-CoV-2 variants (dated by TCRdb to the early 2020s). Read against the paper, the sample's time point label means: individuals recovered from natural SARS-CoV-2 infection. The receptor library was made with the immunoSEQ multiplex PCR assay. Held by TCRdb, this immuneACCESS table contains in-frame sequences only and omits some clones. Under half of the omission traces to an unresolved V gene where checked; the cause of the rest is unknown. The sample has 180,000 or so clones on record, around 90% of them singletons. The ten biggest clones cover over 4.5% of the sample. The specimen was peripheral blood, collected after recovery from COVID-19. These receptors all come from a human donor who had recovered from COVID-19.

Here the CDR3 reads CASSLSGYEQYF. As DNA, the CDR3 is TGCGCCAGCAGCTTAAGCGGGTACGAGCAGTACTTC. The chain is built from TRBV5-1 and TRBJ2-7; perhaps TRBD2 as D (6 bases). The CDR3 sequence is 12 residues long. Trimming took 2 bases from V and 4 from J, leaving 7 bases between them. The germline gives CDR1 SGHRS, CDR2 YFSETQ. The variable domain in full, with the rest retrieved from reference TRBV5-1 and TRBJ2-7, is KAGVTQTPRYLIKTRGQQVTLSCSPISGHRSVSWYQQTPGQGLQFLFEYFSETQRNKGNFPGRFSGRQFSNSRSEMNVSTLELGDSALYLCASSLSGYEQYFGPGTRLTVT.

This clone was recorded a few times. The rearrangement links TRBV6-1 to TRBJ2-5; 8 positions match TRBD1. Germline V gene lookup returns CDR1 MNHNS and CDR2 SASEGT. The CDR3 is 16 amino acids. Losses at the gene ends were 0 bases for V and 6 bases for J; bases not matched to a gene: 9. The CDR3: CASSEASGGSGKTQYF. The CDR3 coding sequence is TGTGCCAGCAGTGAAGCTTCAGGGGGCTCGGGAAAGACCCAGTACTTC.

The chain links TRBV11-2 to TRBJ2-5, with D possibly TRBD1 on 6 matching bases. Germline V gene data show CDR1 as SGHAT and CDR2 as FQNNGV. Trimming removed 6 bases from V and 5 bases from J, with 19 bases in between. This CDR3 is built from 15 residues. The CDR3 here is CASRHNLQGVETQYF. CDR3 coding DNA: TGTGCCAGCAGACACAACTTACAGGGTGTGGAGACCCAGTACTTC.

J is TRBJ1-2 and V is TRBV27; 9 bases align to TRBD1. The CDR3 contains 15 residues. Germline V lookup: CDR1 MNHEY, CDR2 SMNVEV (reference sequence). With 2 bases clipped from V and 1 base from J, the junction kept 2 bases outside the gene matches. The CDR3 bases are TGTGCCAGCAGTTTAAACAGGGGGCATAACTATGGCTACACCTTC. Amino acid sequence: CASSLNRGHNYGYTF.

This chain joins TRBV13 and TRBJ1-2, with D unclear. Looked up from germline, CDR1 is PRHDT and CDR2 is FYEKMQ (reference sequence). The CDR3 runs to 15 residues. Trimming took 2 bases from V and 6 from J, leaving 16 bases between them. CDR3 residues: CASSLSSGPADGYTF. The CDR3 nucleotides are TGTGCCAGCAGCTTATCCTCCGGGCCGGCGGATGGCTACACCTTC.

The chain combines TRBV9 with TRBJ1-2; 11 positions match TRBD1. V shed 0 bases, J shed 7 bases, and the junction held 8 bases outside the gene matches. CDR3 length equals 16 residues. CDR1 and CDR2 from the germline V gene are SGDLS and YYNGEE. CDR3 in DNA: TGTGCCAGCAGCGTAGTGGGACAGGGGGAATACTCTGGCTACACCTTC. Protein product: CASSVVGQGEYSGYTF.

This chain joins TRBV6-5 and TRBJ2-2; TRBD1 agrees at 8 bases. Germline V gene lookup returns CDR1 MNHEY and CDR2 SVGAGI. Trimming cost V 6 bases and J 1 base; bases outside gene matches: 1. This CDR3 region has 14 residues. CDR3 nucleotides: TGTGCCAGCAGACAGGGGGGGAACACCGGGGAGCTGTTTTTT. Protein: CASRQGGNTGELFF.